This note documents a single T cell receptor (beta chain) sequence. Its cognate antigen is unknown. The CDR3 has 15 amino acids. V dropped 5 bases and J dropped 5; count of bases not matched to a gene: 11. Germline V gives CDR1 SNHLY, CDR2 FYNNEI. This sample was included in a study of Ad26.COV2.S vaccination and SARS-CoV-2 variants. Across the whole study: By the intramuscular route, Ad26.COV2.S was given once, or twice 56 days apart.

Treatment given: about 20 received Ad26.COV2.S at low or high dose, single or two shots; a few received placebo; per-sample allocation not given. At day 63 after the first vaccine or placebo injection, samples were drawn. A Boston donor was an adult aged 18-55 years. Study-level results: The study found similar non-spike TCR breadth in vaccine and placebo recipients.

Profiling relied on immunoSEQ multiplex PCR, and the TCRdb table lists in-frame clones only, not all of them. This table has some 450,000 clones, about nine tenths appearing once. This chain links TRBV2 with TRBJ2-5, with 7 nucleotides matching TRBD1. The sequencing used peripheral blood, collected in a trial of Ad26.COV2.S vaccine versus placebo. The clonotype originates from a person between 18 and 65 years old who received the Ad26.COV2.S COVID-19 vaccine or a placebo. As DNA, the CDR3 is TGTGCCAGCAGTCGGACAGGCCCCAGTGCGGAGACCCAGTACTTC. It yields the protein CASSRTGPSAETQYF. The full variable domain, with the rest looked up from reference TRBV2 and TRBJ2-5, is EPEVTQTPSHQVTQMGQEVILRCVPISNHLYFYWYRQILGQKVEFLVSFYNNEISEKSEIFDDQFSVERPDGSNFTLKIRSTKLEDSAMYFCASSRTGPSAETQYFGPGTRLLVL.